This TCR beta chain was documented in a study of blood T cell repertoires in COVID-19. Germline V lookup: CDR1 LNHDA, CDR2 SQIVND (reference sequence). CDR3 length: 14 amino acids. The V gene lost 7 bases and the J gene lost 6 bases, with 16 bases spanning the gap. The assay was immunoSEQ multiplex PCR, and TCRdb's table has in-frame clones only and misses some. Of 200,000 to 250,000 clones listed, around 89% are singletons. The rearrangement uses TRBV19 and TRBJ1-5, with D perhaps TRBD1 (6 bases). The source material was peripheral blood. This clonotype was sampled from a young man with COVID-19, enrolled during active disease. CDR3 DNA sequence: TGTGCCAGTATGGCGGCACAGGGCCCTCAGCCCCAGCATTTT. It is translated as CASMAAQGPQPQHF.